The clone carrying this T cell receptor (beta chain) was observed many times. The data originate from a study of T cells in Graves' hyperthyroidism and ophthalmopathy. CDR3 length: 13 amino acids. From germline, CDR1 is SQVTM and CDR2 ANQGSEA. V was trimmed by 3 bases and J by 2 bases, leaving 11 bases between them. Diagnoses used clinical symptoms, serum thyroxine and TRAb, thyroid ultrasound and orbital computed tomography. Researchers amplified the TCR beta CDR3 regions from RNA transcripts. First-round RT-PCR targeting the TCR CDR3 was performed with the HTBI primer set. TCRdb fed the multiplex PCR reads into MiXCR, producing one record per CDR3 protein. The table includes about 700,000 distinct CDR3 sequences, about 45% detected once.

The rearrangement links TRBV29-1 to TRBJ2-7; D is uncertain. Material: peripheral blood or thyroid tissue (not recorded which). The origin of this receptor is an adult man with Graves' disease, either hyperthyroidism or ophthalmopathy (not recorded which). CDR3 nucleotides: TGCAGCGTTGACGGTGGCGCGGCCTACGAGCAGTACTTC. It yields the protein CSVDGGAAYEQYF.